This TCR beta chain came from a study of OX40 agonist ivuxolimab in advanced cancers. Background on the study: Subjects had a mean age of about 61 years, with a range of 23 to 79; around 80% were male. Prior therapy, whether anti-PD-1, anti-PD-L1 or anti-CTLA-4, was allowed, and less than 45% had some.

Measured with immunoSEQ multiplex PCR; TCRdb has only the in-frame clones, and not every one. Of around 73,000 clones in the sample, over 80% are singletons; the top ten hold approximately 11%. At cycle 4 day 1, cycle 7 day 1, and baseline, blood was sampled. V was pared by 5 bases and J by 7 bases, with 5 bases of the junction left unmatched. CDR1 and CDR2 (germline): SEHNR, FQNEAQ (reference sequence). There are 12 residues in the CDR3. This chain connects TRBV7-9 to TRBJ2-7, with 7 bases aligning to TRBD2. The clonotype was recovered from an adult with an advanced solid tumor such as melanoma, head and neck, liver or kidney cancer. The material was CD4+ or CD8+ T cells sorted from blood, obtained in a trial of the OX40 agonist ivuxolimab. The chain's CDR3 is CASSKGLSEQYF. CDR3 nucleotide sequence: TGTGCCAGCAGCAAGGGACTATCGGAGCAGTACTTC.